This T cell receptor beta chain came from a study of T-cell memory formation after mild COVID-19. CDR1 and CDR2 from the germline V gene are SEHNR and FQNEAQ (reference sequence). V was cut by 5 bases and J by 0 bases, with 14 bases left in between. CDR3 length: 16 residues. 5'RACE with constant-segment primers built TCRalpha and TCRbeta cDNA libraries with UMIs. TCRdb passed the 5' RACE reads through MiXCR, listing each CDR3 protein once. The sample consists of about 540,000 distinct CDR3 sequences, approximately 20% of them appearing once. The chain combines TRBV7-9 with TRBJ2-1; a possible D gene is TRBD2 (6 bases). Sequencing input: PBMCs or a T cell subset sorted from them (not recorded which). This clonotype was obtained from an adult woman who had mild COVID-19 (a few samples of this study predate the infection). Cell type and time point are not known. Written as DNA, the CDR3 is TGTGCCAGCAGCCCCACCGGGGGAAGCTCCTACAATGAGCAGTTCTTC. This sequence encodes CASSPTGGSSYNEQFF.